This T cell receptor beta chain was recorded in a study of molecular identifiers for immune sequencing clone quantification. Background on the study: Replicate RNA came from about 19,000 or 110,000 naive CD8 cells and was split five ways, and four parts were sequenced.

A single record per CDR3 protein comes from TCRdb applying MiXCR to the PCR reads. The top ten hold roughly 7.7% of the sample, which has 37,000 or so distinct CDR3 sequences, roughly 18% seen once. Study findings and constraints: Reports indicate spiked Jurkat TCR RNA from one cell could be found among roughly 950,000 naive cells.

Naive CD8 T cells underwent sorting with the CD8+CD4-CCR7+CD45RA+ definition. Relative to its sample, this clonotype is medium-sized. Its matching antigen is unknown. From germline, CDR1 is DFQATT and CDR2 SNEGSKA (reference sequence). This CDR3 has 16 amino acids. V was clipped by 0 bases and J by 1 base, with 14 bases between them. The sample comprised naive CD8+ T cells from blood, with Jurkat cell RNA spiked in. The subset was: FACS-sorted CD8+CD4-CCR7+CD45RA+ naive T cells. The source is a human donor in good health. Some libraries in this study had Jurkat cell RNA spiked in. The chain joins TRBV20-1 to TRBJ2-3; the D is unclear. The CDR3 sequence is CSARDSGEAGTDTQYF. The CDR3, as DNA: TGCAGTGCTAGAGATTCGGGCGAGGCGGGCACAGATACGCAGTATTTT.